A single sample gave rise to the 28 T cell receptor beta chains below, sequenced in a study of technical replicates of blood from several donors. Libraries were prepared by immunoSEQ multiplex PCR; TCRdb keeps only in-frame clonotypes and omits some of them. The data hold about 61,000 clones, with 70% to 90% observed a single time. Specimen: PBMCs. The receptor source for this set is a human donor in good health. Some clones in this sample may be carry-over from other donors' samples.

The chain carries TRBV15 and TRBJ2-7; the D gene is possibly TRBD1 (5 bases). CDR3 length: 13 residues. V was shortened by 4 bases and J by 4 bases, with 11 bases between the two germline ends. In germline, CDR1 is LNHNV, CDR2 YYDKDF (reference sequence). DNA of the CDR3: TGTGCCACCAGCAAGTTCCAGGGTTACGAGCAGTACTTC. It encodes CATSKFQGYEQYF.

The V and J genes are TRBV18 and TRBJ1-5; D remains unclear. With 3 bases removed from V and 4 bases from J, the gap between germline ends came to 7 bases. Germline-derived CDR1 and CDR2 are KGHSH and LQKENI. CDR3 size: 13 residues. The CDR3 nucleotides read TGTGCCAGCTCACCTGAGGGTAATCAGCCCCAGCATTTT. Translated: CASSPEGNQPQHF.

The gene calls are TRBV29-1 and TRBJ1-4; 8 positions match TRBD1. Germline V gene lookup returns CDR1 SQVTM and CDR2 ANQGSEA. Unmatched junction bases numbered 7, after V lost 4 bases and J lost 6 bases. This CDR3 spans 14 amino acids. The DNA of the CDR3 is TGCAGCGTTGTAGTCAGGGGGCAAGATGAAAAACTGTTTTTT. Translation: CSVVVRGQDEKLFF. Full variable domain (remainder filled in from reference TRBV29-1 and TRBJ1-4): SAVISQKPSRDICQRGTSLTIQCQVDSQVTMMFWYRQQPGQSLTLIATANQGSEATYESGFVIDKFPISRPNLTFSTLTVSNMSPEDSSIYLCSVVVRGQDEKLFFGSGTQLSVL.

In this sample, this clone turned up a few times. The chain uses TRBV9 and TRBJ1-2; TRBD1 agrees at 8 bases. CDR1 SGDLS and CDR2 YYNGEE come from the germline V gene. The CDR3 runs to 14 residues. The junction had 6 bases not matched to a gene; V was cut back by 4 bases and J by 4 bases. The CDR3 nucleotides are TGTGCCAGCAGCCTAGGACAGGGTGGCTATGGCTACACCTTC. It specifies CASSLGQGGYGYTF.

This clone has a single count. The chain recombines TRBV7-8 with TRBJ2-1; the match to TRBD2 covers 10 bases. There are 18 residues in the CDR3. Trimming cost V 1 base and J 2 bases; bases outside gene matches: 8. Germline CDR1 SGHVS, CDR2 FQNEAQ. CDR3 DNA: TGTGCCAGCAGCTTAGGAGACGGACTAGCGGTGGCCTACAATGAGCAGTTCTTC. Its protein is CASSLGDGLAVAYNEQFF.

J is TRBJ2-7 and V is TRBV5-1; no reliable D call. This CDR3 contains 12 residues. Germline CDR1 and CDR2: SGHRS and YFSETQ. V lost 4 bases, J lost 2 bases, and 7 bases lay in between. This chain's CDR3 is CASSNSPYEQYF. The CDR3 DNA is TGCGCCAGCAGCAACAGCCCCTACGAGCAGTACTTC.

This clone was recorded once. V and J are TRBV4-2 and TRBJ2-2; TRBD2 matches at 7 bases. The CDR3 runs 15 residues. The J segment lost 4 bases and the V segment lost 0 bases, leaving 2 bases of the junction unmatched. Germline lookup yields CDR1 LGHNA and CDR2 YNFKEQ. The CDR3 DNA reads TGTGCCAGCAGCCAAGAGGGCGGGAGCACCGGGGAGCTGTTTTTT. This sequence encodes CASSQEGGSTGELFF.

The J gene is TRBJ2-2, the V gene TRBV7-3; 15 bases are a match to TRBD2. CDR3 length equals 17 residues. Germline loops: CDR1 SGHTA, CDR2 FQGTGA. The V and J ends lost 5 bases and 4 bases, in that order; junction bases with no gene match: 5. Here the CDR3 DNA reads TGTGCCAGCAGCCTAAGGACTAGCGGGAGGGGCACCGGGGAGCTGTTTTTT. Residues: CASSLRTSGRGTGELFF.

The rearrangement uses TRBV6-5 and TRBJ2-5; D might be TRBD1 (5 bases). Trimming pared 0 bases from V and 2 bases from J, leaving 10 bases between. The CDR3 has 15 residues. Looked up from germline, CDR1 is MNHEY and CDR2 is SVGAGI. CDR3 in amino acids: CASSYSGQKQETQYF. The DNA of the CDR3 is TGTGCCAGCAGTTACTCGGGGCAGAAACAAGAGACCCAGTACTTC.

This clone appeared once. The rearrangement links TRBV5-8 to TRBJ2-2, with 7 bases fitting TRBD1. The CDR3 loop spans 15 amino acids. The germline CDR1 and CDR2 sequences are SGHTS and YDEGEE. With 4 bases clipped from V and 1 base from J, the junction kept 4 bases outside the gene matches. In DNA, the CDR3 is TGTGCCAGCAGCGTGGGACAGCTGAACACCGGGGAGCTGTTTTTT. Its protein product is CASSVGQLNTGELFF.

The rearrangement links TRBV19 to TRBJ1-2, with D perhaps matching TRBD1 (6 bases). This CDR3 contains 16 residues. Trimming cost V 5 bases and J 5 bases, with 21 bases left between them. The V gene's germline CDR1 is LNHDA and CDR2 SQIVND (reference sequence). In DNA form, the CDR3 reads TGTGCCAGTAGTGCCATGCTTCTACAGGGAGAATATGGCTACACCTTC. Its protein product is CASSAMLLQGEYGYTF.

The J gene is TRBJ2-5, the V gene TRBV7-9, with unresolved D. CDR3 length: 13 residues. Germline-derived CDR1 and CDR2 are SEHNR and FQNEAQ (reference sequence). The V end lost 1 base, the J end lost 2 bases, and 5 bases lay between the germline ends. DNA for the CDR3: TGTGCCAGCAGCTTAGGGCAACAAGAGACCCAGTACTTC. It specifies CASSLGQQETQYF. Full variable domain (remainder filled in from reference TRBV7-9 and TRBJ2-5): DTGVSQNPRHKITKRGQNVTFRCDPISEHNRLYWYRQTLGQGPEFLTYFQNEAQLEKSRLLSDRFSAERPKGSFSTLEIQRTEQGDSAMYLCASSLGQQETQYFGPGTRLLVL.

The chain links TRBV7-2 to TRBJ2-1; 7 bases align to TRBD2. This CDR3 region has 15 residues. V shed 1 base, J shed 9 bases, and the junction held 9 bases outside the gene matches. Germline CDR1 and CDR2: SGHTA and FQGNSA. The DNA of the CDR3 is TGTGCCAGCAGCTTAGGAGTTTGGGGACTAAGTGAGCAGTTCTTC. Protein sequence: CASSLGVWGLSEQFF.

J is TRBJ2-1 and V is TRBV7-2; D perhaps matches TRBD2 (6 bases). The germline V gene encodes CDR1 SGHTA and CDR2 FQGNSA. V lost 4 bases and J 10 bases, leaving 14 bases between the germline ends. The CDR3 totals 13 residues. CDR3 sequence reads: CASSSGSGAEQFF. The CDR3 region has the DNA TGTGCCAGCAGCTCTGGGTCGGGAGCGGAGCAGTTCTTC.

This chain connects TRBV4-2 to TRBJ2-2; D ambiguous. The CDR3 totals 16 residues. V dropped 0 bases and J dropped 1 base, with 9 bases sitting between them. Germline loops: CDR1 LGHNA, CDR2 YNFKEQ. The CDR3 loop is CASSQDFGLNTGELFF. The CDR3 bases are TGTGCCAGCAGCCAAGATTTTGGGCTGAACACCGGGGAGCTGTTTTTT.

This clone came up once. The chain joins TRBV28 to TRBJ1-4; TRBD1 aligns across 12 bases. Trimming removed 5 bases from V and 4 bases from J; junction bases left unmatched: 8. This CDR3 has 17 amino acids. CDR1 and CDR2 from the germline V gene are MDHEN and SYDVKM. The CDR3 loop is CASSPGTGGMGNEKLFF. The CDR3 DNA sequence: TGTGCCAGCAGTCCAGGGACAGGGGGCATGGGTAATGAAAAACTGTTTTTT.

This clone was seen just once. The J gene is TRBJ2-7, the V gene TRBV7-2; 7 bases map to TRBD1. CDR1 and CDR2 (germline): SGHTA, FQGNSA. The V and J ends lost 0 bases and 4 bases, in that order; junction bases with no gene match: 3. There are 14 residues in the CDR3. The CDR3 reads CASSLALGQYEQYF. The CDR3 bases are TGTGCCAGCAGCTTAGCTTTGGGACAGTACGAGCAGTACTTC.

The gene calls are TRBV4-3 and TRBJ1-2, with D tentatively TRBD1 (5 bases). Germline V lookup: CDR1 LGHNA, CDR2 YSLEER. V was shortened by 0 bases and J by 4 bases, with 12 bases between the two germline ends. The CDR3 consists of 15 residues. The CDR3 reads CASSQDLSGFYGYTF. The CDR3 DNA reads TGCGCCAGCAGCCAAGATTTGTCAGGGTTCTATGGCTACACCTTC.

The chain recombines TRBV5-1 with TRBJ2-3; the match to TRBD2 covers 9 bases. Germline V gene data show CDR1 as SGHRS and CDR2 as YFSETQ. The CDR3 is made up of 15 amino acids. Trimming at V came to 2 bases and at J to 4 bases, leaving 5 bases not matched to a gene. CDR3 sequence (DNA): TGCGCCAGCAGCTTCGGCGGGGGGGTCGCAGATACGCAGTATTTT. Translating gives CASSFGGGVADTQYF.

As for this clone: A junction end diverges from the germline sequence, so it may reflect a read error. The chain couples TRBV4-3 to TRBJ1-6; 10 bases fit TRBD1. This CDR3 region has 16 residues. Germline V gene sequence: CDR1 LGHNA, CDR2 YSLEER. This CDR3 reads CASSQDRWDRGSPLHF. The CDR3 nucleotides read TGCGCCAGCAGTCAAGATAGGTGGGACAGGGGTTCACCCCTCCACTTT.

Here the CDR3 DNA reads TGTGCCAGCAGCCAGGCCCGTGGCGGGAGGGCGATCGAGACCCAGTACTTC. It translates to CASSQARGGRAIETQYF. The chain has TRBV14 and TRBJ2-5; 9 bases line up with TRBD2. V lost 3 bases and J lost 5; bases outside the gene matches: 13. From germline, CDR1 is SGHDN and CDR2 FVKESK. The CDR3 runs 17 residues.

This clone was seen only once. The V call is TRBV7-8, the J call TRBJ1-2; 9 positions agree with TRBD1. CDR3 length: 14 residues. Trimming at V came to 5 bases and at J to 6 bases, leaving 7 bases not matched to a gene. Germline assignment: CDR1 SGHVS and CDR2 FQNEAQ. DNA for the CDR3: TGTGCCAGCAGCACCGGGACAGGGTTCCATGGCTACACCTTC. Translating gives CASSTGTGFHGYTF.

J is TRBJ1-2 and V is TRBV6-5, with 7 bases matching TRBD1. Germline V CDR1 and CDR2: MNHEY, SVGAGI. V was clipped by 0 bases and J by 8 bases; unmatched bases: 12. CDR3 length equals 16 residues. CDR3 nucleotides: TGTGCCAGCAGTTACTCGAGTAGACAGGGCTCGGGAGGCTACACCTTC. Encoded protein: CASSYSSRQGSGGYTF.

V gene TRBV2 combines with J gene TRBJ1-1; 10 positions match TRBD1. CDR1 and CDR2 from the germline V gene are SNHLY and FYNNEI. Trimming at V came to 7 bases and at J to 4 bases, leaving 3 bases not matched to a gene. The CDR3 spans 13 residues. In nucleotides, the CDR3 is TGTGCCAGCACCCGGACAGGGGGCACTGAAGCTTTCTTT. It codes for CASTRTGGTEAFF. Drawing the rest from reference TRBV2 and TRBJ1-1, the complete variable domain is EPEVTQTPSHQVTQMGQEVILRCVPISNHLYFYWYRQILGQKVEFLVSFYNNEISEKSEIFDDQFSVERPDGSNFTLKIRSTKLEDSAMYFCASTRTGGTEAFFGQGTRLTVV.

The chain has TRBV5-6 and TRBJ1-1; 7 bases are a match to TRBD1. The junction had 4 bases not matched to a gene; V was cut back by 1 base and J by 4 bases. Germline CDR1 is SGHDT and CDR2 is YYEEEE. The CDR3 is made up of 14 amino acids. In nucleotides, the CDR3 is TGTGCCAGCAGCTTGCCAGGGGGAGGCACTGAAGCTTTCTTT. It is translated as CASSLPGGGTEAFF.

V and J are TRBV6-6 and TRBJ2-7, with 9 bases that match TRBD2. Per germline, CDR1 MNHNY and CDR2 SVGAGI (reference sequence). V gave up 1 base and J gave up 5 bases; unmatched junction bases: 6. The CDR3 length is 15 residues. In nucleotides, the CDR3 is TGTGCCAGCAGTTACTTCGGGTTAGCGGGAGACGAGCAGTACTTC. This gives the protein CASSYFGLAGDEQYF.

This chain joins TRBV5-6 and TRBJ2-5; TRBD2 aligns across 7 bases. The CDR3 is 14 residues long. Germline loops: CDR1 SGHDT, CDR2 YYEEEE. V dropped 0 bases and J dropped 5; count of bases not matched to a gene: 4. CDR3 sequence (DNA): TGTGCCAGCAGCTTGGCCGGTAGCGGGGAGACCCAGTACTTC. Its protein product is CASSLAGSGETQYF.

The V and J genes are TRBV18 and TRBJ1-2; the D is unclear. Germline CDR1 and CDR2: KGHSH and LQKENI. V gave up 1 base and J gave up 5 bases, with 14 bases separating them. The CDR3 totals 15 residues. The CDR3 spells CASSPQDSSWYGYTF. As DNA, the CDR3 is TGTGCCAGCTCACCACAAGATAGTTCTTGGTATGGCTACACCTTC.